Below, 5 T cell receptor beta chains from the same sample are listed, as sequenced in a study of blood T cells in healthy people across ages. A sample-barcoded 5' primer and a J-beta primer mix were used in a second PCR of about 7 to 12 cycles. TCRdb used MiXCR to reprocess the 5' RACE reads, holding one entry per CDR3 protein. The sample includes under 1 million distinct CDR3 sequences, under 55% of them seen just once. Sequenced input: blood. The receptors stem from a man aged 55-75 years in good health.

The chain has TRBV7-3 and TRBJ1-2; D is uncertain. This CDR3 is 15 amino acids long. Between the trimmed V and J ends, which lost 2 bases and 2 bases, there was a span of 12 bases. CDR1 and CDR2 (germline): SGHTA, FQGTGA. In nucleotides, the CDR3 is TGTGCCAGCAGCTTAGGTAACAGCGGGAACTATGGCTACACCTTC. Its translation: CASSLGNSGNYGYTF.

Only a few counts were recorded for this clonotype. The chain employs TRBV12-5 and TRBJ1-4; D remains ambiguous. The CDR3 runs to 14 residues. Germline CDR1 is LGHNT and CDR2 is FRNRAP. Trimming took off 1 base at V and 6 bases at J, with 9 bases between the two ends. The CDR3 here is CASGLGGIDEKLFF. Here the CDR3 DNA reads TGTGCTAGTGGTTTGGGAGGGATTGATGAAAAACTGTTTTTT. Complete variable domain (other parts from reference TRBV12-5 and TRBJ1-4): DARVTQTPRHKVTEMGQEVTMRCQPILGHNTVFWYRQTMMQGLELLAYFRNRAPLDDSGMPKDRFSAEMPDATLATLKIQPSEPRDSAVYFCASGLGGIDEKLFFGSGTQLSVL.

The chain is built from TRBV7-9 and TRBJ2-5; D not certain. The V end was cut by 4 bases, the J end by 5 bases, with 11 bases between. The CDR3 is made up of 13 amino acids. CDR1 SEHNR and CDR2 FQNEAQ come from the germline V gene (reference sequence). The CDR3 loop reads CASSYEVVETQYF. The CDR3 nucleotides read TGTGCCAGCAGCTATGAGGTTGTTGAGACCCAGTACTTC.

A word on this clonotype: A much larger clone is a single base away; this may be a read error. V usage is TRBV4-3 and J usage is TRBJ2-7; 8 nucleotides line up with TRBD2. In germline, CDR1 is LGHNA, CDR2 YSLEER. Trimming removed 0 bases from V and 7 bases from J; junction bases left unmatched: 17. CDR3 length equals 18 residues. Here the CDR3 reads CASSQDYLAGPSYNEQYF. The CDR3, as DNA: TGCGCCAGCAGCCAAGATTACCTAGCGGGCCCCTCCTACAATGAGCAGTACTTC.

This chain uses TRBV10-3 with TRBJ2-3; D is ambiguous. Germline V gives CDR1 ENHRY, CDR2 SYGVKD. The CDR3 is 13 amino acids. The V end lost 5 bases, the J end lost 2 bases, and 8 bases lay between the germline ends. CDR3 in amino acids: CAISKKFTDTQYF. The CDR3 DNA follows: TGTGCCATCAGTAAGAAGTTCACAGATACGCAGTATTTT.